The 6 T cell receptor beta chains reported below all come from one sample, sequenced in a study of regulatory T cells in long-lasting Graves disease. Time point given: persistent/refractory GD, antithyroid drugs over 5 years with positive TRAb. Extracted RNA from PBMCs served as the source of the TCR library. HTBI primers from iRepertoire and Arm-PCR of CDR3 regions yielded the TCR beta libraries. In TCRdb, the multiplex PCR reads were re-called with MiXCR into one record per CDR3 protein. The sample consists of under 500,000 distinct CDR3 sequences, roughly 20% of them appearing once. Specimen: peripheral blood mononuclear cells (PBMCs), collected when the disease was refractory, from a patient treated with antithyroid drugs. The receptors originated from a female donor with Graves disease.

This clonotype has a handful of counts. The chain carries TRBV7-3 and TRBJ2-7; 9 bases map to TRBD1. The J segment lost 4 bases and the V segment lost 5 bases, leaving 9 bases of the junction unmatched. The CDR3 is made up of 15 amino acids. Germline V gene data show CDR1 as SGHTA and CDR2 as FQGTGA. Here the CDR3 reads CASSLGTGSFYEQYF. CDR3 nucleotide sequence: TGTGCCAGCAGCCTCGGGACAGGGTCCTTTTACGAGCAGTACTTC.

This clonotype occurred a few times. The rearrangement links TRBV7-8 to TRBJ2-1; 8 nucleotides align to TRBD1. The V gene's germline CDR1 is SGHVS and CDR2 FQNEAQ. CDR3 size: 17 residues. J gave up 1 base and V 5 bases, and 10 bases lay outside the gene matches. CDR3 region: CASSRLSRTGSYNEQFF. The CDR3, as DNA: TGTGCCAGCAGCCGACTTAGTAGGACAGGGTCCTACAATGAGCAGTTCTTC.

V is TRBV4-1 and J is TRBJ2-7; 13 bases line up with TRBD2. V lost 4 bases, J lost 2 bases, and 11 bases stayed unmatched. CDR1 and CDR2 from the germline V gene are MGHRA and YSYEKL. CDR3 length: 18 residues. This chain's CDR3 is CASSPSGRTSGRTYEQYF. The CDR3 DNA reads as TGCGCCAGCAGCCCGTCGGGAAGGACTAGCGGGAGAACCTACGAGCAGTACTTC.

The chain combines TRBV15 with TRBJ2-4, with a weak D call TRBD2 (6 bases). V lost 5 bases, J lost 2 bases, and 16 bases lay in between. In germline, CDR1 is LNHNV, CDR2 YYDKDF (reference sequence). This CDR3 contains 16 residues. The chain's CDR3 is CATSPLGGISKNIQYF. CDR3 sequence (DNA): TGTGCCACCAGCCCCCTCGGCGGGATTTCCAAAAACATTCAGTACTTC.

The chain recombines TRBV18 with TRBJ1-6; TRBD1 might be the D (6 bases). Germline loops: CDR1 KGHSH, CDR2 LQKENI. The CDR3 length is 14 residues. Trimming pared 6 bases from V and 9 bases from J, leaving 15 bases between. The CDR3 sequence: CASSQNREASPLHF. CDR3 coding DNA: TGTGCCAGCTCTCAGAACAGGGAGGCTTCACCCCTCCACTTT.

This clonotype was seen at least ten times. The V gene is TRBV28, the J gene TRBJ2-7; no definite D call. V was shortened by 6 bases and J by 6 bases, with 12 bases between the two germline ends. CDR3 size: 12 residues. The germline V gene encodes CDR1 MDHEN and CDR2 SYDVKM. In DNA form, the CDR3 reads TGTGCCAGCAGGGCTCTAAGTCGCGAGCAGTACTTC. Its translation: CASRALSREQYF. The entire variable domain, with the rest obtained from reference TRBV28 and TRBJ2-7, is as follows: DVKVTQSSRYLVKRTGEKVFLECVQDMDHENMFWYRQDPGLGLRLIYFSYDVKMKEKGDIPEGYSVSREKKERFSLILESASTNQTSMYLCASRALSREQYFGPGTRLTVT.